The next 23 T cell receptor beta chains were all read from a single sample in a study of blood T cell repertoires in COVID-19. Assay: immunoSEQ multiplex PCR; the TCRdb copy retains only in-frame clones and omits some. The sample carries approximately 24,000 clones, 94% recorded once. Sequencing was performed on peripheral blood. These receptor sequences come from a woman aged 45-65 years with active COVID-19.

The chain couples TRBV19 to TRBJ1-3; TRBD1 aligns across 7 bases. The CDR3 contains 15 residues. The J segment lost 0 bases and the V segment lost 4 bases, leaving 3 bases of the junction unmatched. From germline, CDR1 is LNHDA and CDR2 SQIVND (reference sequence). The CDR3 is CASSTGQLSGNTIYF. The CDR3 nucleotides are TGTGCCAGTAGTACGGGACAGCTCTCTGGAAACACCATATATTTT.

V and J are TRBV19 and TRBJ1-2, with TRBD1 as a possible D gene (6 bases). The V gene lost 7 bases and the J gene lost 5 bases, with 20 bases spanning the gap. The CDR3 contains 15 residues. Germline CDR1 LNHDA, CDR2 SQIVND (reference sequence). CDR3 region: CASKDLAGASYGYTF. The CDR3 nucleotides read TGTGCCAGTAAGGACTTAGCAGGGGCGAGTTATGGCTACACCTTC.

The chain couples TRBV6-5 to TRBJ1-5, with D uncertain. This CDR3 spans 15 amino acids. Trimming took off 6 bases at V and 1 base at J, with 13 bases between the two ends. Germline lookup yields CDR1 MNHEY and CDR2 SVGAGI. This CDR3 is CASSLAGESNQPQHF. CDR3 bases: TGTGCCAGCAGCCTTGCGGGCGAGAGCAATCAGCCCCAGCATTTT.

The CDR3 spells CASRNTGAWEGKLFF. CDR3 DNA sequence: TGTGCCAGTAGAAACACAGGGGCCTGGGAAGGGAAACTGTTTTTT. The chain carries TRBV19 and TRBJ1-4; 7 bases fit TRBD1. The CDR3 covers 15 residues. Germline CDR1 and CDR2: LNHDA and SQIVND (reference sequence). V dropped 6 bases and J dropped 11; count of bases not matched to a gene: 15.

This chain uses TRBV7-6 with TRBJ2-1; D may be TRBD1 (6 bases). There are 16 residues in the CDR3. Trimming removed 5 bases at V and 4 bases at J, with 18 bases between. CDR1 and CDR2 from the germline V gene are SGHVS and FNYEAQ. CDR3 sequence: CASSPYGQLPYNEQFF. CDR3 in DNA: TGTGCCAGCAGCCCTTACGGACAGCTACCTTACAATGAGCAGTTCTTC. The full variable domain, its missing parts supplied by reference TRBV7-6 and TRBJ2-1, is GAGVSQSPRYKVTKRGQDVALRCDPISGHVSLYWYRQALGQGPEFLTYFNYEAQQDKSGLPNDRFSAERPEGSISTLTIQRTEQRDSAMYRCASSPYGQLPYNEQFFGPGTRLTVL.

The rearrangement links TRBV5-1 to TRBJ2-3; 14 bases are a match to TRBD2. Germline V gene lookup returns CDR1 SGHRS and CDR2 YFSETQ. The junction had 6 bases not matched to a gene; V was cut back by 2 bases and J by 4 bases. The CDR3 consists of 17 residues. CDR3 region: CASSFAGTSGSSDTQYF. The CDR3 nucleotides are TGCGCCAGCAGCTTCGCCGGGACTAGCGGGAGTTCAGATACGCAGTATTTT.

The chain couples TRBV6-5 to TRBJ2-1; the D gene is possibly TRBD2 (6 bases). This CDR3 is built from 14 residues. Between the trimmed V and J ends, which lost 9 bases and 0 bases, there was a span of 12 bases. Germline loops: CDR1 MNHEY, CDR2 SVGAGI. The chain's CDR3 is CASDDGSSYNEQFF. The CDR3 coding sequence is TGTGCCAGTGACGACGGGAGCTCCTACAATGAGCAGTTCTTC.

The chain combines TRBV19 with TRBJ2-5; 12 nucleotides match TRBD2. CDR3 length: 14 residues. V gave up 9 bases and J gave up 5 bases; unmatched junction bases: 7. Germline values: CDR1 LNHDA, CDR2 SQIVND (reference sequence). CDR3 DNA sequence: TGTGCCAGCGGCCTAGCGGGGGGGCTGGAGACCCAGTACTTC. Translating it yields CASGLAGGLETQYF.

The rearrangement joins TRBV27 to TRBJ2-3, with 7 bases matching TRBD2. Germline CDR1 and CDR2: MNHEY and SMNVEV (reference sequence). The CDR3 loop spans 14 amino acids. V dropped 2 bases and J dropped 5; count of bases not matched to a gene: 4. The CDR3 coding sequence is TGTGCCAGCAGTTTAAGCGGGGTTGGAGATACGCAGTATTTT. As protein: CASSLSGVGDTQYF.

In the case of this clone: Germline is not matched at one junction end, which may reflect a read error. The chain links TRBV10-2 to TRBJ1-3, with a possible D match to TRBD1 (5 bases). Germline loops: CDR1 WSHSY, CDR2 SAAADI. The CDR3 contains 14 residues. The CDR3 nucleotides are TGCGCCACCAGTCAGGGCTCCTCTGGAAACACCATATATTTT. This sequence encodes CATSQGSSGNTIYF.

The V call is TRBV5-1, the J call TRBJ2-3, with D perhaps matching TRBD1 (6 bases). V shed 4 bases and J shed 5 bases, with 8 bases lying between them. Germline CDR1 and CDR2: SGHRS and YFSETQ. The CDR3 is 12 amino acids. DNA of the CDR3: TGCGCCAGCAGCCCAGGGGTAGATACGCAGTATTTT. It encodes CASSPGVDTQYF.

V gene TRBV24-1 combines with J gene TRBJ2-1; 9 nucleotides align to TRBD1. This CDR3 comprises 16 residues. Trimming took 3 bases from V and 3 from J; bases not matched to a gene: 5. Germline assignment: CDR1 KGHDR and CDR2 SFDVKD. CDR3 in amino acids: CATSDPPGQGYNEQFF. CDR3 in DNA: TGTGCCACCAGTGATCCCCCGGGACAGGGCTACAATGAGCAGTTCTTC.

The rearrangement uses TRBV11-1 and TRBJ2-7; no reliable D call. The length of the CDR3 is 11 residues. Trimming removed 4 bases from V and 2 bases from J, with 3 bases in between. Germline-derived CDR1 and CDR2 are SGHAT and FQDESV (reference sequence). The DNA for the CDR3 is TGTGCCAGCAGCTCGGCCTACGAGCAGTACTTC. Amino acids: CASSSAYEQYF.

This chain connects TRBV5-6 to TRBJ2-3; 8 bases align to TRBD2. V gave up 4 bases and J gave up 1 base; unmatched junction bases: 8. Germline CDR1 is SGHDT and CDR2 is YYEEEE. The CDR3 has 16 residues. For the CDR3, the DNA is TGTGCCAGCAGCGCAGCCCCAGCGGGGGGCACAGATACGCAGTATTTT. Translating it yields CASSAAPAGGTDTQYF. Full variable domain (missing parts from reference TRBV5-6 and TRBJ2-3): DAGVTQSPTHLIKTRGQQVTLRCSPKSGHDTVSWYQQALGQGPQFIFQYYEEEERQRGNFPDRFSGHQFPNYSSELNVNALLLGDSALYLCASSAAPAGGTDTQYFGPGTRLTVL.

The V gene is TRBV19, the J gene TRBJ2-2, with 9 bases matching TRBD1. The CDR3 is made up of 16 amino acids. Germline values: CDR1 LNHDA, CDR2 SQIVND (reference sequence). The junction had 9 bases not matched to a gene; V was cut back by 5 bases and J by 5 bases. In DNA, the CDR3 is TGTGCCAGTAGTGGGGGTTCGGACAGGGGAACCGGGGAGCTGTTTTTT. Translation: CASSGGSDRGTGELFF.

The chain employs TRBV3-1 (or the pseudogene TRBV3-2) and TRBJ2-2; 7 bases are a match to TRBD1. The germline gives CDR1 LGHDT, CDR2 YNNKEL (reference sequence). Unmatched junction bases numbered 8, after V lost 3 bases and J lost 7 bases. CDR3 length: 15 amino acids. CDR3 DNA: TGTGCCAGCAGCCATCAGGGGGTTACCGTCGGGGAGCTGTTTTTT. Its protein is CASSHQGVTVGELFF.

The chain combines TRBV12-3 or TRBV12-4 with TRBJ2-1; a weak D match, TRBD1 (6 bases). The CDR3 sequence is 13 residues long. Trimming removed 7 bases at V and 3 bases at J, with 10 bases between. The CDR3 reads CASIADSYNEQFF. DNA of the CDR3: TGTGCCAGCATCGCGGACAGCTACAATGAGCAGTTCTTC.

The rearrangement uses TRBV5-8 and TRBJ2-3; 10 bases map to TRBD2. J lost 4 bases, V lost 7 bases, and 9 bases had no gene match. This CDR3 spans 15 amino acids. Germline-derived CDR1 and CDR2 are SGHTS and YDEGEE. CDR3 protein: CASWGISGGADTQYF. DNA of the CDR3: TGTGCCAGCTGGGGGATCAGCGGGGGGGCAGATACGCAGTATTTT.

This sequence joins TRBV6-5 and TRBJ2-6; TRBD1 agrees at 7 bases. This CDR3 has 15 residues. CDR1 is MNHEY and CDR2 is SVGAGI in the germline V gene. V lost 5 bases, J lost 2 bases, and 3 bases stayed unmatched. CDR3 nucleotides: TGTGCCAGCAGTAGCGGACAGGCTGGGGCCAACGTCCTGACTTTC. Amino acids: CASSSGQAGANVLTF.

The chain employs TRBV28 and TRBJ2-7, with D maybe TRBD2 (5 bases). This CDR3 is 12 amino acids long. Germline V CDR1 and CDR2: MDHEN, SYDVKM. V shed 4 bases and J shed 4 bases, with 8 bases lying between them. CDR3 nucleotides: TGTGCCAGCAGTTCGGGATCTTACGAGCAGTACGTC. The encoded protein is CASSSGSYEQYV.

The V gene is TRBV13, the J gene TRBJ2-5; 10 nucleotides agree with TRBD2. This CDR3 is 17 amino acids long. The germline gives CDR1 PRHDT, CDR2 FYEKMQ (reference sequence). V gave up 5 bases and J gave up 5 bases; unmatched junction bases: 14. The CDR3 sequence is CASSHQRVAGGRETQYF. The CDR3 DNA reads as TGTGCCAGCAGCCACCAGCGGGTAGCGGGAGGCCGGGAGACCCAGTACTTC.

The rearrangement joins TRBV11-2 to TRBJ2-7; D may be TRBD2 (6 bases). The V and J ends lost 0 bases and 0 bases respectively, with 12 bases between them. The CDR3 has 16 amino acids. The V gene's germline CDR1 is SGHAT and CDR2 FQNNGV. For the CDR3, the DNA is TGTGCCAGCAGCTTAGAGGTGGCGGGGAGCTCCTACGAGCAGTACTTC. Translating gives CASSLEVAGSSYEQYF.

The V and J genes are TRBV27 and TRBJ2-1; 8 bases match TRBD1. V was clipped by 7 bases and J by 7 bases; unmatched bases: 12. The CDR3 runs to 15 residues. Germline V lookup: CDR1 MNHEY, CDR2 SMNVEV (reference sequence). The CDR3 nucleotides are TGTGCCAGCATAAAGGGAGACAGGGGTCTGAATGAGCAGTTCTTC. The encoded protein is CASIKGDRGLNEQFF.